These T cell receptor beta chains were read from a single sample in a study of T cell repertoires in cytomegalovirus infection. MiXCR was run by TCRdb on the reads, yielding one entry per CDR3 protein. The top ten clones hold about 20% of a sample with some 150,000 distinct CDR3 sequences, 5.5% to 7% of them seen once. Sequencing input: PBMCs. The origin of the receptors is a human donor in good health (CMV status not recorded). Some clones in this sample may be carry-over from other donors' samples. Both conserved end residues are part of each CDR3. Fields, in order: J gene, V gene, CDR3 protein.

TRBJ1-1 TRBV6-5 CASRTQGGGRTEAFF
TRBJ2-2 TRBV7-2 CASSSLMNTGELFF
TRBJ2-1 TRBV6-1 CASRTTSGGYNEQFF
TRBJ2-5 TRBV4-2 CASSQVGLGETQYF
TRBJ1-6 TRBV11-2 CASSFSRAGNSPLHF
TRBJ2-1 TRBV20-1 CSAGVVAF
TRBJ2-7 TRBV27 CASSPLSGGRDEQYF
TRBJ2-3 TRBV7-6 CASSSLAGSTDTQYF
TRBJ2-5 TRBV5-1 CASSLDGVRETQYF
TRBJ2-7 TRBV7-2 CASSLGLGAYEQYF
TRBJ1-2 TRBV5-1 CASSGDGANYGYTF
TRBJ2-5 TRBV5-4 CASSRGLAGGPGETQYF
TRBJ2-5 TRBV19 CASSSTPPAGNQETQYF
TRBJ1-1 TRBV20-1 CSASRGVGAEAFF
TRBJ2-5 TRBV28 CASSSRGRWGKETQYF
TRBJ2-5 TRBV20-1 CSARDSSLAKETQYF
TRBJ2-1 TRBV7-2 CASSSPRLAGGNEQFF
TRBJ2-3 TRBV5-1 CASRRLSTDTQYF
TRBJ1-5 TRBV19 CASNSGFQPQHF
TRBJ2-7 TRBV12-3/TRBV12-4 CASSLLALTYEQYF
TRBJ1-5 TRBV7-2 CASSLSPGPQHF
TRBJ1-1 TRBV28 CASSTTGLNLEAFF
TRBJ1-1 TRBV25-1 CASSESPVRPTEAFF
TRBJ1-2 TRBV20-1 CSASSGTGTYGYTF
TRBJ2-6 TRBV11-3 CASSLSGMPGANVLTF
TRBJ2-1 TRBV3-1 CASSQRGSDNEQFF
TRBJ1-5 TRBV6-2/TRBV6-3 CASSYVPVDSNQPQHF
TRBJ2-1 TRBV28 CASSLWNEGEQFF
TRBJ2-5 TRBV7-2 CASSQDSGTETQYF
TRBJ2-7 TRBV7-9 CASSLGPLLAGALSYEQYF
TRBJ2-1 TRBV5-1 CASSLELANEQFF
TRBJ2-5 TRBV25-1 CASSDVQRGETQYF
TRBJ2-5 TRBV5-4 CASSLGARTGLETQYF
TRBJ2-7 TRBV5-1 CASSLDVSPPYEQYF
TRBJ1-5 TRBV5-1 CASSLDRVSGQPQHF
TRBJ1-1 TRBV6-5 CASRRQEYTEAFF
TRBJ2-5 TRBV2 CASSENRVETQYF
TRBJ1-5 TRBV2 CASSEAGLLPQHF
TRBJ1-1 TRBV12-5 CASGRRAEDTEAFF
TRBJ2-1 TRBV29-1 CSGADSYNEQFF
TRBJ1-2 TRBV4-2 CASSQEGPINYGYTF
TRBJ1-1 TRBV7-9 CASSALGSTEAFF
TRBJ2-1 TRBV11-2 CASSPGFEGSYNEQFF
TRBJ2-3 TRBV29-1 CSVGGGRGQDTQYF
TRBJ1-3 TRBV2 CASSSTVSGNTIYF
TRBJ2-4 TRBV28 CASSPPGSKNIQYF
TRBJ1-1 TRBV7-2 CASSPWGANSEAFF
TRBJ2-2 TRBV7-8 CASSLWVQGTGELFF
TRBJ2-4 TRBV7-4 CARTGALNIQYF
TRBJ2-7 TRBV6-8 CASSQDRRPYEQYF
TRBJ2-7 TRBV7-9 CASSLGADYEQYF
TRBJ1-1 TRBV7-3 CASSPTGQGATEAFF
TRBJ1-4 TRBV18 CASSPLSRAVATNEKLFF
TRBJ2-5 TRBV5-1 CASKSGGPSTQETQYF